One and the same sample provided the 23 T cell receptor beta chains below, sequenced in a study of blood T cell repertoires in COVID-19. Sequenced by immunoSEQ multiplex PCR; TCRdb stores in-frame clones only, minus some. This repertoire shows some 140,000 clones, around 83% found once; its top ten account for about 31%. The sequencing input was peripheral blood. These receptors originate from a woman aged 60 to 75 with acute or convalescent COVID-19.

The chain uses TRBV5-1 and TRBJ1-1; D may be TRBD1 (6 bases). From germline, CDR1 is SGHRS and CDR2 YFSETQ. This CDR3 region has 15 residues. V was trimmed by 1 base and J by 4 bases, leaving 14 bases between them. CDR3 in amino acids: CASSLLGRGTTEAFF. CDR3 DNA: TGCGCCAGCAGCTTGTTAGGCAGGGGCACCACTGAAGCTTTCTTT.

This rearrangement joins TRBV27 to TRBJ2-7, with D possibly being TRBD1 (5 bases). V dropped 1 base and J dropped 3 bases, with 13 bases sitting between them. Per germline, CDR1 MNHEY and CDR2 SMNVEV (reference sequence). The CDR3 loop spans 15 amino acids. The chain's CDR3 is CASSLCTRTRYEQYV. The DNA of the CDR3 is TGTGCCAGCAGTTTATGCACCCGGACACGCTACGAGCAGTACGTC.

The CDR3 nucleotides are TGTGCCAGCAGCTCCGGGATTCAAGAGACCCAGTACTTC. Translation: CASSSGIQETQYF. V gene TRBV11-2 combines with J gene TRBJ2-5; a possible D gene is TRBD2 (5 bases). The length of the CDR3 is 13 residues. Per the germline V gene, CDR1 is SGHAT and CDR2 is FQNNGV. V lost 4 bases, J lost 2 bases, and 8 bases lay in between.

This clone occurred a few times. V usage is TRBV2 and J usage is TRBJ1-4; D remains unclear. Per germline, CDR1 SNHLY and CDR2 FYNNEI. The CDR3 extends over 15 amino acids. V was shortened by 2 bases and J by 8 bases, with 15 bases between the two germline ends. CDR3 DNA: TGTGCCAGCAGTGAATATTCGGGTTCTGAGGAAAAACTGTTTTTT. Its translation: CASSEYSGSEEKLFF.

V gene TRBV30 combines with J gene TRBJ2-1; a weak D match, TRBD2 (6 bases). The CDR3 spans 13 residues. Trimming removed 3 bases from V and 7 bases from J, with 13 bases in between. CDR1 is GTSNPN, CDR2 SVGIG, per germline (reference sequence). Written as DNA, the CDR3 is TGTGCCTGGAGCCGGGGGAGGAGGAATGAGCAGTTCTTC. This encodes CAWSRGRRNEQFF.

The chain has TRBV9 and TRBJ1-4, with a possible D match to TRBD1 (5 bases). The germline V and J ends were trimmed by 4 bases and 2 bases, with 15 bases remaining between them. The CDR3 is 16 residues long. Per germline, CDR1 SGDLS and CDR2 YYNGEE. DNA for the CDR3: TGTGCCAGCAGCCCCGACCCACAGGCTACTAATGAAAAACTGTTTTTT. It is translated as CASSPDPQATNEKLFF.

This clone was detected once. This rearrangement joins TRBV28 to TRBJ1-5; tentatively, D is TRBD1 (6 bases). The CDR3 has 14 amino acids. Trimming removed 6 bases from V and 4 bases from J, with 13 bases in between. Germline loops: CDR1 MDHEN, CDR2 SYDVKM. CDR3 in DNA: TGTGCCAGCAGCCCAGGGGCCGTGAATCAGCCCCAGCATTTT. It yields the protein CASSPGAVNQPQHF.

The rearrangement links TRBV5-4 to TRBJ2-3, with D perhaps matching TRBD2 (6 bases). V was pared by 0 bases and J by 8 bases, with 13 bases between. Per germline, CDR1 SGHNT and CDR2 YYREEE (reference sequence). The CDR3 totals 14 residues. The CDR3 bases are TGTGCCAGCAGCTTGGACCAAACGGGAGTTACGCAGTATTTT. This sequence encodes CASSLDQTGVTQYF.

This clone was recorded a few times. The chain joins TRBV15 to TRBJ1-1; D not certain. Germline CDR1 reads LNHNV; CDR2 reads YYDKDF (reference sequence). The CDR3 has 14 amino acids. The V end was cut by 5 bases, the J end by 2 bases, with 12 bases between. This chain's CDR3 is CATSSKRDNTEAFF. In nucleotides, the CDR3 is TGTGCCACCAGCTCGAAGCGAGATAACACTGAAGCTTTCTTT.

This clone was found a few times. This sequence joins TRBV6-5 and TRBJ2-5, with D unclear. Deletions cut 6 bases from V and 2 bases from J, with 13 bases between. The germline V gene encodes CDR1 MNHEY and CDR2 SVGAGI. This CDR3 has 14 residues. The CDR3 spells CASSRRLPQETQYF. CDR3 coding DNA: TGTGCCAGCAGCCGGCGACTGCCTCAAGAGACCCAGTACTTC.

J is TRBJ2-2 and V is TRBV27; 11 bases line up with TRBD1. Germline-derived CDR1 and CDR2 are MNHEY and SMNVEV (reference sequence). V lost 1 base, J lost 6 bases, and 4 bases stayed unmatched. This CDR3 is built from 16 residues. CDR3 sequence: CASSLFGQGASGELFF. CDR3 coding DNA: TGTGCCAGCAGTTTATTCGGACAGGGGGCGTCCGGGGAGCTGTTTTTT.

The rearrangement links TRBV7-2 to TRBJ2-5; 7 nucleotides align to TRBD1. Germline loops: CDR1 SGHTA, CDR2 FQGNSA. The CDR3 is 13 residues long. Trimming took 4 bases from V and 2 from J; bases not matched to a gene: 1. The CDR3 sequence is CASSSRGQETQYF. In nucleotides, the CDR3 is TGTGCCAGCAGCTCCAGGGGGCAAGAGACCCAGTACTTC.

The chain employs TRBV7-9 and TRBJ1-2, with 7 bases matching TRBD1. The junction had 6 bases not matched to a gene; V was cut back by 2 bases and J by 0 bases. Germline V gene lookup returns CDR1 SEHNR and CDR2 FQNEAQ (reference sequence). This CDR3 is built from 16 residues. The CDR3 spells CASSLLTQGANYGYTF. The DNA of the CDR3 is TGTGCCAGCAGCTTACTGACCCAGGGGGCTAACTATGGCTACACCTTC.

This rearrangement joins TRBV27 to TRBJ1-1; perhaps TRBD1 as D (6 bases). CDR3 length equals 14 residues. Per germline, CDR1 MNHEY and CDR2 SMNVEV (reference sequence). V lost 7 bases, J lost 3 bases, and 15 bases lay in between. CDR3 DNA sequence: TGTGCCAGCATTCGAGGGGGAGTTTACACTGAAGCTTTCTTT. This translates into CASIRGGVYTEAFF.

The chain combines TRBV12-3 or TRBV12-4 with TRBJ1-4; TRBD1 might be the D (6 bases). The CDR3 covers 13 residues. Trimming stripped 2 bases from V and 5 bases from J, with 6 bases between. Written as DNA, the CDR3 is TGTGCCAGCAGTTTAACAGGGAATGAAAAACTGTTTTTT. It is translated as CASSLTGNEKLFF.

The chain carries TRBV19 and TRBJ2-7; the D gene is possibly TRBD1 (5 bases). In germline, CDR1 is LNHDA, CDR2 SQIVND (reference sequence). The CDR3 runs to 13 residues. V lost 11 bases, J lost 6 bases, and 20 bases lay in between. CDR3 amino acids: CASSPARAREQYF. The CDR3 DNA reads as TGTGCCTCCTCCCCGGCCAGGGCACGCGAGCAGTACTTC.

A single count supports this clone. This chain connects TRBV6-5 to TRBJ2-2; D is uncertain. The germline V and J ends were trimmed by 7 bases and 2 bases, with 11 bases remaining between them. The CDR3 consists of 14 residues. Germline V gives CDR1 MNHEY, CDR2 SVGAGI. DNA of the CDR3: TGTGCCAGCAATAGGAACAGAAACACCGGGGAGCTGTTTTTT. This codes for CASNRNRNTGELFF.

CDR3 nucleotide sequence: TGTGCCAGCCTCTGGGGGGGCTATACCGGGGAGCTGTTTTTT. It specifies CASLWGGYTGELFF. The chain uses TRBV28 and TRBJ2-2; D perhaps matches TRBD2 (7 bases). CDR1 is MDHEN and CDR2 is SYDVKM in the germline V gene. Trimming took off 8 bases at V and 5 bases at J, with 15 bases between the two ends. The CDR3 is 14 amino acids.

In its sample, this clone was seen a few times. This chain connects TRBV19 to TRBJ1-5, with D possibly being TRBD1 (6 bases). Germline V gene data show CDR1 as LNHDA and CDR2 as SQIVND (reference sequence). The CDR3 consists of 14 residues. Trimming cost V 7 bases and J 7 bases, with 17 bases left between them. CDR3 sequence reads: CASTIRDTNQPQHF. CDR3 coding DNA: TGTGCCAGTACCATCCGGGACACAAACCAGCCCCAGCATTTT.

The chain employs TRBV19 and TRBJ1-5; a possible D gene is TRBD1 (5 bases). CDR1 and CDR2 from the germline V gene are LNHDA and SQIVND (reference sequence). Trimming left V 6 bases short and J 0 bases short, with 6 bases between. The CDR3 spans 13 residues. CDR3 sequence reads: CASSRASNQPQHF. CDR3 sequence (DNA): TGTGCCAGTAGCAGGGCTAGCAATCAGCCCCAGCATTTT.

A few counts support this clone. The chain joins TRBV18 to TRBJ1-6; TRBD1 agrees at 8 bases. The length of the CDR3 is 13 residues. Germline trimming cut 3 bases from V and 10 bases from J; bases unmatched to any gene: 2. Germline V lookup: CDR1 KGHSH, CDR2 LQKENI. The CDR3 is CASSPDRDSPLHF. CDR3 DNA sequence: TGTGCCAGCTCACCGGACAGGGACTCACCCCTCCACTTT.

The rearrangement links TRBV12-3 or TRBV12-4 to TRBJ1-5; D unresolved. The CDR3 runs 13 residues. The V end was cut by 2 bases, the J end by 4 bases, with 6 bases between. The CDR3 spells CASSLTENQPQHF. The CDR3 DNA reads TGTGCCAGCAGTTTAACTGAAAATCAGCCCCAGCATTTT.

The CDR3 nucleotides are TGTGCCAGCACCACCGGGACAGGTCTCTATGGCTACACCTTC. Translation gives CASTTGTGLYGYTF. This sequence joins TRBV6-6 and TRBJ1-2; 8 bases match TRBD1. V was pared by 7 bases and J by 4 bases, with 8 bases of the junction left unmatched. Germline V gene sequence: CDR1 MNHNY, CDR2 SVGAGI (reference sequence). This CDR3 comprises 14 residues.